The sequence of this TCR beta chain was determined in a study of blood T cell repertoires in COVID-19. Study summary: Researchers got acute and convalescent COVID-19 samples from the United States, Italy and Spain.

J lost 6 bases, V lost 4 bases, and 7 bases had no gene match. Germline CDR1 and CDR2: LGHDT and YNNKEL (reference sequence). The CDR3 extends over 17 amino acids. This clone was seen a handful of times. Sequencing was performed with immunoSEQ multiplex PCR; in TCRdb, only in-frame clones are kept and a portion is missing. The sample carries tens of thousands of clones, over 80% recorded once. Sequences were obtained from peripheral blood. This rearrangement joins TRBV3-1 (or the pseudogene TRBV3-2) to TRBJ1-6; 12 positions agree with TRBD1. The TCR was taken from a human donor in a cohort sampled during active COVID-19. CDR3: CASSPRDRGPGNSPLHF. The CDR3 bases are TGTGCCAGCAGCCCACGGGACAGGGGGCCAGGTAATTCACCCCTCCACTTT.